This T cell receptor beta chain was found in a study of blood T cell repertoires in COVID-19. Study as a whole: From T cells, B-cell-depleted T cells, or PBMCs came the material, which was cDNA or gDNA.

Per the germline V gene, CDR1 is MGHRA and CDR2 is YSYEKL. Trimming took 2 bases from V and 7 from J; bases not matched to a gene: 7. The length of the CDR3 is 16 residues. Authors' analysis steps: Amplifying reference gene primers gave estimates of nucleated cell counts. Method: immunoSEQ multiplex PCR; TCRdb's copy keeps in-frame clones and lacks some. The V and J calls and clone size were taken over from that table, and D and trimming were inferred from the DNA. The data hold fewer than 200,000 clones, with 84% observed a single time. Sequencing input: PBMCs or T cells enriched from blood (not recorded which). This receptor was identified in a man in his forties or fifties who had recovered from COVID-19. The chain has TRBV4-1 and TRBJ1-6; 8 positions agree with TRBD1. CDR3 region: CASSQPTGDRNSPLHF. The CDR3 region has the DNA TGCGCCAGCAGCCAACCGACAGGGGACCGAAATTCACCCCTCCACTTT.